The rows below give T cell receptor beta chains drawn from one sample of a study of blood T cell repertoires in COVID-19. Sequencing used immunoSEQ multiplex PCR; TCRdb keeps in-frame clones, though not all of them. Here the sample spans about 220,000 clones, over 80% being singletons. Input material: PBMCs or T cells enriched from blood (not recorded which). Receptors originate from a woman aged 40 to 50 who had recovered from COVID-19. Both conserved end residues are part of each CDR3. The size entry is marked missing in some rows and otherwise reads once, few, many or a size class.

cdr3_length clone_size j_call v_call cdr3_aa
14 few TRBJ1-3 TRBV7-9 CASSGTGHGNTIYF
17 . TRBJ1-4 TRBV4-2 CASSQVIQGTHNEKLFF
15 . TRBJ2-7 TRBV14 CASSQGRGGGREQYF
15 . TRBJ2-3 TRBV6-5 CASSYSRGRTDTQYF
16 . TRBJ2-1 TRBV19 CASQTSGGSSYNEQFF
19 . TRBJ2-3 TRBV1 CTSSQDYPKRGGDADTQYF
16 once TRBJ2-2 TRBV18 CASSPPFGTGTGELFF
14 . TRBJ2-4 TRBV7-2 CASRKSQVSNIQYF
13 few TRBJ1-2 TRBV30 CAWSVRERGGYTF
12 . TRBJ2-3 TRBV12-3/TRBV12-4 CASSVTPDTQYF
12 few TRBJ1-1 TRBV2 CASSGVAPEAFF
20 once TRBJ2-1 TRBV11-3 CASSRIWASGRNRGYNEQFF
18 . TRBJ2-2 TRBV7-6 CASSLKPLAETNTGELFF
14 . TRBJ2-1 TRBV27 CASSPRTGVEEQFF
15 . TRBJ2-1 TRBV27 CASSTGQVRILEQFF
13 . TRBJ2-5 TRBV28 CASRSGSQETQYF
12 . TRBJ2-2 TRBV3-1/TRBV3-2 CASRGTSRELFF
15 once TRBJ2-5 TRBV11-2 CASSLWTSGQETQYF
18 . TRBJ2-1 TRBV14 CASSQDTLAGGLYNEQFF
13 . TRBJ1-3 TRBV5-5 CASSLGPEDTIYF
15 . TRBJ1-1 TRBV5-1 CASSLISGVGTEAFF
17 few TRBJ2-1 TRBV20-1 CSASGASGSISYNEQFF
15 few TRBJ2-7 TRBV25-1 CASSSATSGGYEQYF
14 . TRBJ2-3 TRBV11-3 CASSSRTSRDTQYF
14 . TRBJ2-7 TRBV15 CATSRQTASYEQYF
12 . TRBJ2-2 TRBV28 CASRSVAGELFF
15 . TRBJ2-1 TRBV19 CASSMGLAGALGEFF
14 . TRBJ1-5 TRBV10-3 CAISESQVNQPQHF
11 . TRBJ1-4 TRBV2 CASSAREKLFF
15 . TRBJ2-5 TRBV7-7 CASSFGGRRRETQYF
15 . TRBJ2-3 TRBV4-3 CASSPGGGRTDTQYF
17 . TRBJ1-2 TRBV5-8 CASRYRDRGRSSYGYTF